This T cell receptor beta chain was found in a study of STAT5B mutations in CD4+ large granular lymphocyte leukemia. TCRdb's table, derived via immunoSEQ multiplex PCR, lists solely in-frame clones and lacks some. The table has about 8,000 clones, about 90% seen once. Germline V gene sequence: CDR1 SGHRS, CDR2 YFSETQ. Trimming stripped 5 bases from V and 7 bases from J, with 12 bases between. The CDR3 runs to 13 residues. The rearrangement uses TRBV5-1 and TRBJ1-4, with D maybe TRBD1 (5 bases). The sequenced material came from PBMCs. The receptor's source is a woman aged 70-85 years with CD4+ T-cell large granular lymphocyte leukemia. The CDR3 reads CASRAGEAEKLFF. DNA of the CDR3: TGCGCCAGCAGGGCGGGGGAGGCTGAAAAACTGTTTTTT.